These T cell receptor beta chains were read from a single sample in a study of T-cell memory formation after mild COVID-19. MiXCR, run by TCRdb on the 5' RACE reads, gives a single entry per CDR3 protein. The table records a few hundred thousand distinct CDR3 sequences, 25% to 30% of them present only once. The specimen was PBMCs or a T cell subset sorted from them (not recorded which). All receptors derive from an adult woman who had mild COVID-19 (a few samples of this study predate the infection). Cell type and time point are not known. CDR3s include the opening cysteine and the closing phenylalanine or tryptophan. Each record gives: J gene, V gene, clone size, D gene, CDR3 DNA, CDR3 protein. The D gene is left open where the match is weak. The listing skips clone size in some rows; elsewhere it reads once, few, many or a size class.

j_gene: TRBJ2-4; v_gene: TRBV7-6; abundance: few; d_gene: .; CDR3nt: TGTGCCAGCAGCCTCCCGGGACAAAAAAACATTCAGTACTTC; CDR3aa: CASSLPGQKNIQYF
j_gene: TRBJ1-1; v_gene: TRBV11-2; abundance: .; d_gene: .; CDR3nt: TGTGCCAGCAGCCCCCAGGGTGCAGCTTTCTTT; CDR3aa: CASSPQGAAFF
j_gene: TRBJ2-2; v_gene: TRBV7-6; abundance: few; d_gene: .; CDR3nt: TGTGCCAGCGGTAGAAGATCGCTTGGCGGGGAGCTGTTTTTT; CDR3aa: CASGRRSLGGELFF
j_gene: TRBJ2-5; v_gene: TRBV7-2; abundance: .; d_gene: TRBD1; CDR3nt: TGTGCCAGCAGCGGACAGGGGCGAGCCCTCGCAGAGACCCAGTACTTC; CDR3aa: CASSGQGRALAETQYF
j_gene: TRBJ2-3; v_gene: TRBV20-1; abundance: few; d_gene: .; CDR3nt: TGCAGTGCCGGGGCCCCAAGCACAGATACGCAGTATTTT; CDR3aa: CSAGAPSTDTQYF
j_gene: TRBJ1-1; v_gene: TRBV7-8; abundance: few; d_gene: TRBD1; CDR3nt: TGTGCCAGCCGAGCGGGACAGTCGAACACTGAAGCTTTCTTT; CDR3aa: CASRAGQSNTEAFF
j_gene: TRBJ1-4; v_gene: TRBV5-1; abundance: .; d_gene: .; CDR3nt: TGCGCCAGCAGCTTGGGGTCTAAGGAAAAACTGTTTTTT; CDR3aa: CASSLGSKEKLFF
j_gene: TRBJ1-6; v_gene: TRBV5-1; abundance: few; d_gene: .; CDR3nt: TGCGCCAGCAGCTTGGGGGACTTACCGAATTCACCCCTCCACTTT; CDR3aa: CASSLGDLPNSPLHF
j_gene: TRBJ2-1; v_gene: TRBV7-7; abundance: .; d_gene: TRBD1; CDR3nt: TGTGCCAGCAGCTTTGGACAGGGGGCATACAATGAGCAGTTCTTC; CDR3aa: CASSFGQGAYNEQFF
j_gene: TRBJ2-3; v_gene: TRBV30; abundance: few; d_gene: TRBD2; CDR3nt: TGTGCCTGGAGTGTGGGAGGGGCGAGCACAGATACGCAGTATTTT; CDR3aa: CAWSVGGASTDTQYF
j_gene: TRBJ2-7; v_gene: TRBV5-1; abundance: .; d_gene: TRBD1; CDR3nt: TGCGCCAGCAGCCGCGGGGACAGGGTGACCTACGAGCAGTACTTC; CDR3aa: CASSRGDRVTYEQYF
j_gene: TRBJ2-1; v_gene: TRBV7-9; abundance: .; d_gene: TRBD2; CDR3nt: TGTGCCAGCAGCGCCCCGTCGTCAGAGCGGGGGAGAGGTGAGCAGTTCTTC; CDR3aa: CASSAPSSERGRGEQFF
j_gene: TRBJ2-7; v_gene: TRBV7-2; abundance: .; d_gene: .; CDR3nt: TGTGCCAGCAGCCGCGGGAACCCCTACGAGCAGTACTTC; CDR3aa: CASSRGNPYEQYF
j_gene: TRBJ2-5; v_gene: TRBV3-1; abundance: .; d_gene: .; CDR3nt: TGTGCCAGCAGCCAAGAGCGGGCATCAGAGACCCAGTACTTC; CDR3aa: CASSQERASETQYF
j_gene: TRBJ2-1; v_gene: TRBV7-7; abundance: once; d_gene: .; CDR3nt: TGTGCTAGCAGCTTACGGGCAGGGGAGAATGAGCAGTTCTTC; CDR3aa: CASSLRAGENEQFF
j_gene: TRBJ2-1; v_gene: TRBV6-2/TRBV6-3; abundance: few; d_gene: TRBD2; CDR3nt: TGTGCCAGCAGTTACAACCCCGGACTAGCGGGAGCCTACAATGAGCAGTTCTTC; CDR3aa: CASSYNPGLAGAYNEQFF
j_gene: TRBJ1-5; v_gene: TRBV9; abundance: .; d_gene: .; CDR3nt: TGTGCCAGCAGCTCCACAGGGATTGGGAATCAGCCCCAGCATTTT; CDR3aa: CASSSTGIGNQPQHF
j_gene: TRBJ1-2; v_gene: TRBV4-3; abundance: few; d_gene: .; CDR3nt: TGCGCCAGCAGCCAAGTCGAAGGGGGGAACTATGGCTACACCTTC; CDR3aa: CASSQVEGGNYGYTF
j_gene: TRBJ1-2; v_gene: TRBV6-2/TRBV6-3; abundance: few; d_gene: .; CDR3nt: TGTGCCAGCAGTTACTCGAATTACGCAGGGAAAAGCGGATATGGCTACACCTTC; CDR3aa: CASSYSNYAGKSGYGYTF
j_gene: TRBJ2-4; v_gene: TRBV6-5; abundance: .; d_gene: .; CDR3nt: TGTGCCAGCAGTTCGCTTGATGGAATCCTGCGGAACATTCAGTACTTC; CDR3aa: CASSSLDGILRNIQYF
j_gene: TRBJ2-7; v_gene: TRBV7-9; abundance: .; d_gene: .; CDR3nt: TGTGCCAGCAGACGCGGACAGAGCTCCTACGAGCAGTACTTC; CDR3aa: CASRRGQSSYEQYF
j_gene: TRBJ2-3; v_gene: TRBV20-1; abundance: many; d_gene: .; CDR3nt: TGCAGTGCCGACGGGGGGCTACTCGACGGCACAGATACGCAGTATTTT; CDR3aa: CSADGGLLDGTDTQYF
j_gene: TRBJ2-3; v_gene: TRBV29-1; abundance: .; d_gene: .; CDR3nt: TGCAGCGTTGAAGATGCTGGACAGCTTACAGATACGCAGTATTTT; CDR3aa: CSVEDAGQLTDTQYF
j_gene: TRBJ2-3; v_gene: TRBV29-1; abundance: many; d_gene: .; CDR3nt: TGCAGCGTGGATGAGTCAGGGTGGGCAGATACGCAGTATTTT; CDR3aa: CSVDESGWADTQYF
j_gene: TRBJ2-7; v_gene: TRBV20-1; abundance: .; d_gene: TRBD1; CDR3nt: TGCAGTGCTCCCGACAGGGGCTCCTACGAGCAGTACTTC; CDR3aa: CSAPDRGSYEQYF
j_gene: TRBJ1-2; v_gene: TRBV5-1; abundance: .; d_gene: TRBD1; CDR3nt: TGCGCCAGCAGCTTGCCCGACAGGGGGTTCTCCTATGGCTACACCTTC; CDR3aa: CASSLPDRGFSYGYTF
j_gene: TRBJ2-2; v_gene: TRBV12-3/TRBV12-4; abundance: .; d_gene: .; CDR3nt: TGTGCCAGCAGCTACGACAGCCGGGGCACCGGGGAGCTGTTTTTT; CDR3aa: CASSYDSRGTGELFF
j_gene: TRBJ1-1; v_gene: TRBV5-1; abundance: .; d_gene: TRBD1; CDR3nt: TGTGCCAGCAGTCTTGTGGCAGGGGGCACTGAAGCTTTCTTT; CDR3aa: CASSLVAGGTEAFF
j_gene: TRBJ2-5; v_gene: TRBV9; abundance: .; d_gene: .; CDR3nt: TGTGCCAGCAGCGTAGGGAAGGAGAAGGTCGAGACCCAGTACTTC; CDR3aa: CASSVGKEKVETQYF
j_gene: TRBJ2-3; v_gene: TRBV7-6; abundance: few; d_gene: TRBD1; CDR3nt: TGTGCCAGCAGCCCGACAGGGCGAGATACGCAGTATTTT; CDR3aa: CASSPTGRDTQYF
j_gene: TRBJ2-2; v_gene: TRBV21-1; abundance: .; d_gene: .; CDR3nt: TGTGCCAGCAGCAAAGATGACGGCCAGGGAACCGGGGAGCTGTTTTTT; CDR3aa: CASSKDDGQGTGELFF
j_gene: TRBJ1-3; v_gene: TRBV7-9; abundance: few; d_gene: .; CDR3nt: TGTGCCAGCAGCTTAGGGACAGTTTCCTCTGGAAACACCATATATTTT; CDR3aa: CASSLGTVSSGNTIYF
j_gene: TRBJ2-1; v_gene: TRBV7-9; abundance: .; d_gene: .; CDR3nt: TGTGCCAGCTATGGGTTGTCCTACAATGAGCAGTTCTTC; CDR3aa: CASYGLSYNEQFF
j_gene: TRBJ2-7; v_gene: TRBV18; abundance: once; d_gene: .; CDR3nt: TGTGCCAGCTCACCATCTGGAGAAGTGGGGTACGAGCAGTACTTC; CDR3aa: CASSPSGEVGYEQYF
j_gene: TRBJ2-5; v_gene: TRBV20-1; abundance: .; d_gene: TRBD2; CDR3nt: TGCAGTGCTCCCCTCTTACCGGGACTAGGGCCCGAGACCCAGTACTTC; CDR3aa: CSAPLLPGLGPETQYF
j_gene: TRBJ2-7; v_gene: TRBV9; abundance: .; d_gene: TRBD1; CDR3nt: TGTGCCAGCAGCGCTCAGACAGGGTACGAGCAGTACTTC; CDR3aa: CASSAQTGYEQYF
j_gene: TRBJ2-7; v_gene: TRBV29-1; abundance: .; d_gene: .; CDR3nt: TGCAGCGTTTCGCAAGGGGGACACACCTTTCGCTCCTACGAGCAGTACTTC; CDR3aa: CSVSQGGHTFRSYEQYF
j_gene: TRBJ1-2; v_gene: TRBV14; abundance: many; d_gene: .; CDR3nt: TGTGCCAGCAGCCAAGTTTTGCACTATGGCTACACCTTC; CDR3aa: CASSQVLHYGYTF
j_gene: TRBJ1-1; v_gene: TRBV5-1; abundance: .; d_gene: TRBD1; CDR3nt: TGCGCCAGCAGCTTGGACGGCCCCGGGACAGGGGGTCGATACATGAACACTGAAGCTTTCTTT; CDR3aa: CASSLDGPGTGGRYMNTEAFF
j_gene: TRBJ1-1; v_gene: TRBV29-1; abundance: .; d_gene: .; CDR3nt: TGCAGCGTTGTTCTACGAGCCCAAAACACTGAAGCTTTCTTT; CDR3aa: CSVVLRAQNTEAFF